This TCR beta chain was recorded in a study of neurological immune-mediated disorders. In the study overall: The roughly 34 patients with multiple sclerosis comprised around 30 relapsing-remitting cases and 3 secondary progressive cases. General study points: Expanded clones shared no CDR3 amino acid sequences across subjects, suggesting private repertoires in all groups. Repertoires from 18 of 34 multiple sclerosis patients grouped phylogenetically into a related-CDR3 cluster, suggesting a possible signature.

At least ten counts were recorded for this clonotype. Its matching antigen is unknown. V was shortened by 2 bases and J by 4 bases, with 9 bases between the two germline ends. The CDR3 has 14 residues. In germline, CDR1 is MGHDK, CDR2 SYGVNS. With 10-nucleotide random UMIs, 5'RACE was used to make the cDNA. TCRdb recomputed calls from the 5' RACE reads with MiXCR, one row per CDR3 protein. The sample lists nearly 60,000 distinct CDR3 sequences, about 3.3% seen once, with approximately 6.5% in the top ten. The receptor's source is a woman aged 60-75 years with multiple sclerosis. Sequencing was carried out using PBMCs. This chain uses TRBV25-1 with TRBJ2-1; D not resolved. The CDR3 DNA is TGTGCCAGCAGTGAAGAAAAGGGATACAATGAGCAGTTCTTC. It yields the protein CASSEEKGYNEQFF.